The 27 T cell receptor beta chains listed next were all sequenced from one sample in a study of T cells after yellow fever vaccination. TCRdb reprocessed the 5' RACE reads with MiXCR, giving one entry per CDR3 protein. In the table there are roughly 400,000 distinct CDR3 sequences, under 20% of which are singletons. This material consisted of PBMCs, taken before the yellow fever booster vaccination. The receptors come from a man between 18 and 29 years old who received the YFV17D yellow fever vaccine.

The chain links TRBV6-1 to TRBJ1-1, with TRBD1 as a possible D gene (6 bases). Germline V gives CDR1 MNHNS, CDR2 SASEGT. V lost 10 bases and J lost 0, with 15 bases in between. The CDR3 extends over 14 amino acids. The CDR3 loop is CAIRTGDMNTEAFF. CDR3 sequence (DNA): TGTGCCATCAGGACGGGGGACATGAACACTGAAGCTTTCTTT.

This clonotype showed up many times. The chain combines TRBV20-1 with TRBJ2-1; a possible D gene is TRBD1 (5 bases). Per germline, CDR1 DFQATT and CDR2 SNEGSKA (reference sequence). Trimming shortened V by 3 bases and J by 6 bases, and 18 bases separated the two germline ends. The CDR3 loop spans 15 amino acids. The CDR3 coding sequence is TGCAGTGCTAGCACAGGTCCCAACGCCCTCAATGAGCAGTTCTTC. This translates into CSASTGPNALNEQFF.

This clonotype was observed a few times. This chain joins TRBV12-3 or TRBV12-4 and TRBJ1-2, with D maybe TRBD1 (5 bases). V was cut by 1 base and J by 7 bases, with 10 bases left in between. The CDR3 sequence is 13 residues long. In DNA form, the CDR3 reads TGTGCCAGCAGTTTAGACGGGGCGGGTGGCTACACCTTC. Translated: CASSLDGAGGYTF.

In its sample, this clonotype was seen a few times. This chain joins TRBV3-1 and TRBJ2-1; D not certain. Germline loops: CDR1 LGHDT, CDR2 YNNKEL (reference sequence). The CDR3 consists of 14 residues. V was shortened by 1 base and J by 4 bases, with 8 bases between the two germline ends. CDR3 residues: CASSQAGDYNEQFF. For the CDR3, the DNA is TGTGCCAGCAGCCAAGCGGGTGATTACAATGAGCAGTTCTTC.

This rearrangement joins TRBV7-9 to TRBJ1-5; D is undetermined. V shed 2 bases and J shed 8 bases, with 10 bases lying between them. Germline CDR1 and CDR2: SEHNR and FQNEAQ (reference sequence). This CDR3 contains 13 residues. CDR3 loop: CASSLNTNEPQHF. The CDR3 nucleotides read TGTGCCAGCAGCTTAAACACAAATGAGCCCCAGCATTTT.

The chain uses TRBV4-2 and TRBJ2-7; 7 nucleotides match TRBD1. J lost 6 bases, V lost 5 bases, and 10 bases had no gene match. The germline V gene has CDR1 LGHNA and CDR2 YNFKEQ. This CDR3 has 14 residues. The CDR3 region is CASSTRPGTVEQYF. In DNA, the CDR3 is TGTGCCAGCAGCACTCGCCCGGGGACAGTCGAGCAGTACTTC.

The rearrangement joins TRBV20-1 to TRBJ1-5; 9 bases align to TRBD1. Germline loops: CDR1 DFQATT, CDR2 SNEGSKA (reference sequence). The length of the CDR3 is 13 residues. V lost 5 bases and J lost 9; bases outside the gene matches: 8. The CDR3 sequence: CSAGKQGAPPQHF. DNA of the CDR3: TGCAGTGCTGGTAAACAGGGGGCGCCGCCCCAGCATTTT.

This clonotype turned up a few times. The chain has TRBV7-2 and TRBJ2-6, with unresolved D. The CDR3 covers 17 residues. The V and J ends lost 1 base and 0 bases respectively, with 10 bases between them. Germline lookup yields CDR1 SGHTA and CDR2 FQGNSA. This CDR3 reads CASSLVFAGSGANVLTF. The CDR3 DNA is TGTGCCAGCAGCTTAGTATTTGCAGGCTCTGGGGCCAACGTCCTGACTTTC.

The V and J genes are TRBV11-2 and TRBJ2-2, with 8 positions matching TRBD1. V gave up 5 bases and J gave up 4 bases; unmatched junction bases: 15. The CDR3 runs 18 residues. The germline gives CDR1 SGHAT, CDR2 FQNNGV. The CDR3 here is CASSPGWGQGASTGELFF. DNA for the CDR3: TGTGCCAGCAGCCCGGGCTGGGGGCAGGGGGCAAGCACCGGGGAGCTGTTTTTT.

A few counts support this clonotype. At one boundary the junction diverges from the germline segment, which might be a read error. The chain is built from TRBV7-7 and TRBJ1-3; possible D gene TRBD1, 5 bases. Germline assignment: CDR1 SSHAT and CDR2 FNYEAQ (reference sequence). This CDR3 is built from 13 residues. Written as DNA, the CDR3 is TGTGCTAGCAGCTCTCTGGACAGAAACACCATATATTTT. This codes for CASSSLDRNTIYF.

This clonotype was counted a few times. The chain employs TRBV20-1 and TRBJ1-1; D perhaps matches TRBD1 (5 bases). CDR1 DFQATT and CDR2 SNEGSKA come from the germline V gene (reference sequence). CDR3 size: 13 residues. V was shortened by 5 bases and J by 1 base, with 11 bases between the two germline ends. The CDR3 protein is CSALPGGNTEAFF. The CDR3, as DNA: TGCAGTGCTTTACCCGGGGGGAACACTGAAGCTTTCTTT.

This clonotype was seen more than once but under ten times. The chain is built from TRBV15 and TRBJ2-4; 12 bases map to TRBD1. The V segment lost 5 bases and the J segment 8 bases; nucleotides outside the gene matches: 4. This CDR3 has 14 amino acids. Germline CDR1 reads LNHNV; CDR2 reads YYDKDF (reference sequence). The CDR3 spells CATSPGQGAYIQYF. In DNA form, the CDR3 reads TGTGCCACCAGCCCGGGACAGGGGGCATACATTCAGTACTTC.

In its sample, this clonotype was seen many times. The chain employs TRBV4-2 and TRBJ1-2; D is ambiguous. CDR1 is LGHNA, CDR2 YNFKEQ, per germline. This CDR3 contains 13 residues. The V gene lost 1 base and the J gene lost 7 bases, with 10 bases spanning the gap. The CDR3 region has the DNA TGTGCCAGCAGCCAAGTTGAGATAGCTGGCTACACCTTC. Protein product: CASSQVEIAGYTF.

This clonotype appeared many times. The CDR3 region has the DNA TGTGCCAGCAGTTTTTTGGACAGGGTCGTCTATGGCTACACCTTC. Amino acid sequence: CASSFLDRVVYGYTF. The chain has TRBV12-3 or TRBV12-4 and TRBJ1-2; 8 bases line up with TRBD1. V was clipped by 3 bases and J by 4 bases; unmatched bases: 7. CDR3 length equals 15 residues.

This clonotype was detected only a few times. The chain uses TRBV20-1 and TRBJ2-6, with TRBD2 identical over 8 bases. The CDR3 contains 16 residues. CDR1 and CDR2 (germline): DFQATT, SNEGSKA (reference sequence). V was pared by 6 bases and J by 0 bases, with 7 bases of the junction left unmatched. The CDR3 DNA is TGCAGTGCCCGTATAGCGGGAAGCTCTGGGGCCAACGTCCTGACTTTC. This encodes CSARIAGSSGANVLTF.

The sample holds a few counts of this clonotype. The chain joins TRBV7-9 to TRBJ2-3; tentatively, D is TRBD2 (5 bases). Germline V gene lookup returns CDR1 SEHNR and CDR2 FQNEAQ (reference sequence). Trimming took 3 bases from V and 2 from J, leaving 18 bases between them. This CDR3 region has 17 residues. The CDR3 loop is CASSFIPLDRITDTQYF. Written as DNA, the CDR3 is TGTGCCAGCAGCTTCATCCCACTAGATCGGATCACAGATACGCAGTATTTT.

This clonotype showed up just a few times. The chain carries TRBV6-2 or TRBV6-3 and TRBJ2-7; D is possibly TRBD1 (5 bases). The CDR3 runs 12 residues. V lost 6 bases, J lost 7 bases, and 13 bases lay in between. The V gene's germline CDR1 is MNHEY and CDR2 SVGEGT. The CDR3 region has the DNA TGTGCCAGCAGACCCAGGGTTGGAGAGCAGTACTTC. Translated, it gives CASRPRVGEQYF.

In its sample, this clonotype was seen many times. The rearrangement joins TRBV5-1 to TRBJ2-2; D may be TRBD1 or TRBD2 (5 bases each). This CDR3 is built from 15 residues. Trimming cost V 0 bases and J 6 bases, with 12 bases left between them. The germline CDR1 and CDR2 sequences are SGHRS and YFSETQ. CDR3 DNA sequence: TGCGCCAGCAGCTTGGCGGGACCCAAATCCGGGGAGCTGTTTTTT. Its protein product is CASSLAGPKSGELFF.

The CDR3 DNA reads as TGTGCCAGCTCACCTGGGGGGACCACAGATACGCAGTATTTT. Translation gives CASSPGGTTDTQYF. The rearrangement joins TRBV18 to TRBJ2-3, with D possibly TRBD2 on 6 matching bases. V lost 3 bases and J lost 2, with 9 bases in between. CDR1 is KGHSH, CDR2 LQKENI, per germline. This CDR3 is built from 14 residues.

The chain links TRBV28 to TRBJ1-6; D remains unclear. Trimming shortened V by 7 bases and J by 7 bases, and 14 bases separated the two germline ends. Germline V CDR1 and CDR2: MDHEN, SYDVKM. The CDR3 spans 14 residues. The CDR3 sequence is CASTSAGFNSPLHF. The CDR3 nucleotides read TGTGCCAGCACCTCAGCGGGGTTCAATTCACCCCTCCACTTT.

In its sample, this clonotype was seen a few times. J is TRBJ2-5 and V is TRBV7-2, with 12 nucleotides matching TRBD2. From germline, CDR1 is SGHTA and CDR2 FQGNSA. Trimming at V came to 6 bases and at J to 2 bases, leaving 19 bases not matched to a gene. The CDR3 is made up of 20 amino acids. The CDR3 here is CASSYTGGLRLAGVQETQYF. The CDR3 bases are TGTGCCAGCAGTTATACAGGGGGCCTCAGACTAGCGGGGGTACAAGAGACCCAGTACTTC.

V and J are TRBV20-1 and TRBJ1-5; possibly TRBD1 for D (6 bases). Trimming left V 6 bases short and J 2 bases short, with 11 bases between. The CDR3 is 13 residues long. Germline V gives CDR1 DFQATT, CDR2 SNEGSKA (reference sequence). The chain's CDR3 is CSAVRQGNQPQHF. The CDR3 bases are TGCAGTGCGGTTAGACAGGGCAATCAGCCCCAGCATTTT.

The gene calls are TRBV2 and TRBJ2-1, with a weak D call TRBD1 (6 bases). The CDR3 is 12 amino acids. From germline, CDR1 is SNHLY and CDR2 FYNNEI. Trimming shortened V by 8 bases and J by 9 bases, and 14 bases separated the two germline ends. The CDR3 region has the DNA TGTGCCAGCGCCGAAGGGGGTGGTGAGCAGTTCTTC. It encodes CASAEGGGEQFF.

This chain's CDR3 is CATSDGSSGGSEQYF. CDR3 nucleotides: TGTGCCACCAGTGATGGGTCTAGCGGGGGTAGCGAGCAGTACTTC. The gene calls are TRBV24-1 and TRBJ2-7, with 10 bases that match TRBD2. Trimming removed 3 bases from V and 6 bases from J; junction bases left unmatched: 7. This CDR3 is 15 amino acids long. In germline, CDR1 is KGHDR, CDR2 SFDVKD.

The sample holds a few counts of this clonotype. In DNA, the CDR3 is TGCGCCAGCAAAGTGACAGCTGCCAACACTGAAGCTTTCTTT. This codes for CASKVTAANTEAFF. This chain connects TRBV10-2 to TRBJ1-1, with a possible D match to TRBD1 (5 bases). The CDR3 has 14 amino acids. V lost 7 bases and J lost 2, with 14 bases in between. The germline gives CDR1 WSHSY, CDR2 SAAADI.

The rearrangement uses TRBV20-1 and TRBJ2-1; 9 bases align to TRBD2. The trim removed 3 bases at V and 7 bases at J, leaving 10 bases unmatched. Germline V lookup: CDR1 DFQATT, CDR2 SNEGSKA (reference sequence). The CDR3 length is 15 residues. CDR3 in DNA: TGCAGTGCTAGCTTGCCAGCGGGGGGAACAAATGAGCAGTTCTTC. Protein sequence: CSASLPAGGTNEQFF.

This sequence joins TRBV11-2 and TRBJ2-1; TRBD1 matches at 9 bases. The CDR3 length is 13 residues. CDR1 is SGHAT and CDR2 is FQNNGV in the germline V gene. The V gene end was trimmed by 6 bases and the J gene end by 9 bases; junction bases not matched to a gene: 6. The CDR3 loop reads CASRGQGWIEQFF. CDR3 DNA sequence: TGTGCCAGCAGAGGACAGGGGTGGATTGAGCAGTTCTTC.